This TCR beta chain was found in a study of T-cell memory formation after mild COVID-19. This clonotype was seen ten or more times. Germline V gene data show CDR1 as DFQATT and CDR2 as SNEGSKA (reference sequence). Between the trimmed V and J ends, which lost 1 base and 7 bases, there was a span of 13 bases. The CDR3 contains 13 residues. Each CDR3 protein gets one entry after TCRdb re-called the 5' RACE reads with MiXCR. Of roughly 50,000 distinct CDR3 sequences detected, approximately 12% appear once; the ten largest clones hold around a quarter. This sequence was found in a young man who had mild COVID-19 (a few samples of this study predate the infection). Cell type and time point are not known. This chain connects TRBV20-1 to TRBJ1-1, with D tentatively TRBD1 (5 bases). Material: PBMCs or a T cell subset sorted from them (not recorded which). The CDR3 is CSARAPAGLEAFF. DNA of the CDR3: TGCAGTGCTAGAGCTCCAGCGGGACTTGAAGCTTTCTTT.